This T cell receptor (beta chain) was retrieved from a study of shared clonotypes between healthy human individuals. This CDR3 has 16 amino acids. With 2 bases clipped from V and 5 bases from J, the junction kept 9 bases outside the gene matches. Germline CDR1 MGHRA, CDR2 YSYEKL. It was on ten immunoSEQ deep assay plates that unsorted PBMC DNA was sequenced. Original handling: ImmunoSEQ only sent back junction sequences with no quality scores, so filtering was done differently. The protocol was immunoSEQ multiplex PCR, while the TCRdb copy is restricted to in-frame clones and leaves out a portion. V and J calls and clone size are copied from that table; D and trimming were computed from the DNA. The sample has hundreds of thousands of clones; around 79% are singletons. Donors comprised healthy HIV-negative adults lacking recent acute infections or vaccinations.

The TCR was taken from a woman aged 40 to 49 in good health. Some clones in this sample may be carry-over from other donors' samples. Sequenced: PBMCs. The chain carries TRBV4-1 and TRBJ2-5; 9 nucleotides line up with TRBD1. The CDR3 region is CASSQIGQGRRETQYF. CDR3 sequence (DNA): TGCGCCAGCAGCCAAATAGGACAGGGGCGCCGGGAGACCCAGTACTTC.